This T cell receptor (beta chain) emerged from a study of CD8 T cells in Susac syndrome. RNA was extracted with the RNeasy kit, and a quantity of roughly 0.5 to 1 ug was reverse transcribed using random hexamers. The immunoSEQ assay covered 54 Vbeta and 13 Jbeta segments for CDR3. TCRdb used MiXCR to reprocess the immunoSEQ multiplex PCR reads, holding one entry per CDR3 protein. The table records approximately 140,000 distinct CDR3 sequences, 95% of them present only once. Unmatched junction bases numbered 9, after V lost 5 bases and J lost 9 bases. CDR3 size: 13 residues. The germline V gene has CDR1 SGHTA and CDR2 FQGTGA. From blood CD8+ and CD4+ T cells, TCR beta sequences were generated.

The chain carries TRBV7-3 and TRBJ1-2; 7 nucleotides align to TRBD1. The specimen was CD4+ T cells from PBMCs. The receptor was derived from a human donor with multiple sclerosis. The CDR3 spells CASSPDRESSYTF. CDR3 nucleotides: TGTGCCAGCAGCCCCGACAGGGAGTCTAGCTACACCTTC.